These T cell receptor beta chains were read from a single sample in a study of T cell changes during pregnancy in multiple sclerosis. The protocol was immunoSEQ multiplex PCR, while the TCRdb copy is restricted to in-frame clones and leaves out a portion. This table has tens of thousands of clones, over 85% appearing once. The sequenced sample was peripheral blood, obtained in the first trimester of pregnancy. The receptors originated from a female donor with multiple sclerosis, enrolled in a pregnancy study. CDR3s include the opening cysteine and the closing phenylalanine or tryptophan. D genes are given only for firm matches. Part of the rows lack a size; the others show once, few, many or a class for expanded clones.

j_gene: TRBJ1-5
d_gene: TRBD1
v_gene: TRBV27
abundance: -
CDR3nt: TGTGCCAGCAACAGGGGGATCGGGCAGCCCCAGCATTTT
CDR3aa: CASNRGIGQPQHF

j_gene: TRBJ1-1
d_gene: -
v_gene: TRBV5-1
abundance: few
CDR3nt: TGCGCCAAACTCGACAGAAACACTGAAGCTTTCTTT
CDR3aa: CAKLDRNTEAFF

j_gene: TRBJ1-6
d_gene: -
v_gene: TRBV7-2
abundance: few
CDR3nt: TGTGCCAGCAGCTTAGGCGCGTATGATTCACCCCTCCACTTT
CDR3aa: CASSLGAYDSPLHF

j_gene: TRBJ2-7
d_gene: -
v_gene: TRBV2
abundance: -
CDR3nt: TGTGCCAGCAGTGTTGGAGGCGGAGAGCAGTACTTC
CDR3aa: CASSVGGGEQYF

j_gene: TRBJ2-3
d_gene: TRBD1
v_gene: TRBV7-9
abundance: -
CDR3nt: TGTGCCAGCGGAACAGGGGGGACAGATACGCAGTATTTT
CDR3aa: CASGTGGTDTQYF

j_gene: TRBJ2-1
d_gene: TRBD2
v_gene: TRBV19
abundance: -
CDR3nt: TGTGCCAGTAGTATACGAGGGCCTGGGCTAGCGGTCAATGAGCAGTTCTTC
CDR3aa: CASSIRGPGLAVNEQFF

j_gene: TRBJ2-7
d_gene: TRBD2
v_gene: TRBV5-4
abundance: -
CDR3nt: TGTGCCAGCAGCTTGTGGGGAGGGTACGAGCAGTACTTC
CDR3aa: CASSLWGGYEQYF

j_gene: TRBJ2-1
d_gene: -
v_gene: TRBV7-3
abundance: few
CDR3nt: TGTGCCAGCAGCTTATCCAGGAACAATGAGCAGTTCTTC
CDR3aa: CASSLSRNNEQFF

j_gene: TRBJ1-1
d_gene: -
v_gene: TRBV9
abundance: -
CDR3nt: TGTGCCAGCAGCCCCCCTGACGGACAGCCGAACACTGAAGCTTTCTTT
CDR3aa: CASSPPDGQPNTEAFF

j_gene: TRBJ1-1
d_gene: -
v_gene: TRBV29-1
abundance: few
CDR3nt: TGCAGCTCGTCAGTGGGGGCTACGAACACTGAAGCTTTCTTT
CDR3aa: CSSSVGATNTEAFF

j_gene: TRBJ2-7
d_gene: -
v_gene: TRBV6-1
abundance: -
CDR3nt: TGTGCCAGCAGTGAAGCGCTTCCAGGGGCGAATGCCTACGAGCAGTACTTC
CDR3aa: CASSEALPGANAYEQYF

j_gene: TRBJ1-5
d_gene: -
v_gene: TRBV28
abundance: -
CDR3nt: TGTGCCAGCAGTCGCGGGGTAGGAGGCAATCAGCCCCAGCATTTT
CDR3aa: CASSRGVGGNQPQHF

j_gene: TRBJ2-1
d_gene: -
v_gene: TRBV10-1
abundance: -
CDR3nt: TGCGCCAGCAGTGAAGTCCGCCTAGGTGAGCAGTTCTTC
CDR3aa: CASSEVRLGEQFF

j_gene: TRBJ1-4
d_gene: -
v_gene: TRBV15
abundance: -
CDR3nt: TGTGCCACCAGCAGAGATTGGATCGGGGGGGCGGATGAAAAACTGTTTTTT
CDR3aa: CATSRDWIGGADEKLFF

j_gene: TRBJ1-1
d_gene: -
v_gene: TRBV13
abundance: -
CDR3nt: TGTGCCAGCAGCTTTACGGATGGAGTGTGGGCTTTCTTT
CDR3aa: CASSFTDGVWAFF

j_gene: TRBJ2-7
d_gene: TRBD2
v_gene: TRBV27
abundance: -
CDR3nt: TGTGCCAGCAGATTGACTAGCGGGAGCTCCTACGAGCAGTACTTC
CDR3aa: CASRLTSGSSYEQYF

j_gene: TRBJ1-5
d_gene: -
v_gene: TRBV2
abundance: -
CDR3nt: TGTGCCAGCAGTGAAGAACGAGGCCGCAATCAGCCCCAGCATTTT
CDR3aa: CASSEERGRNQPQHF

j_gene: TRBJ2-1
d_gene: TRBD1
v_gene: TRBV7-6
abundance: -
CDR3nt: TGTGCCAGCAGCTTAGAGGCAGGGGGTTACAATGAGCAGTTCTTC
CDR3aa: CASSLEAGGYNEQFF

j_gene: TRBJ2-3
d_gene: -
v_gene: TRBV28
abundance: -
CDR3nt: TGTGCCAGCACGACCCAGGGCAGGGTAGCAGATACGCAGTATTTT
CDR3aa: CASTTQGRVADTQYF

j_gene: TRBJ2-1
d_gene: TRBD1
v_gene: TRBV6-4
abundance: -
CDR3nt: TGTGCCAGCAGCGCGACAGGGCTTGGGGACAATGAGCAGTTCTTC
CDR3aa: CASSATGLGDNEQFF

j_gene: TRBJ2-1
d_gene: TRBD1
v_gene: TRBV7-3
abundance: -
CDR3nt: TGTGCCAGCAGCTCGCTACAGGGGTATGAGCAGTTCTTC
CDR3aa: CASSSLQGYEQFF

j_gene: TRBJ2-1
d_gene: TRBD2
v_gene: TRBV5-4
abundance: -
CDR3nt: TGTGCCAGCAGGGGGGGGTCGTACAATGAGCAGTTCTTC
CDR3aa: CASRGGSYNEQFF

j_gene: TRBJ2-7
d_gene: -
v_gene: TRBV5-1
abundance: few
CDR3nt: TGCGCCAGCAAGGAGGACGCAACCTCCTACGAGCAGTACTTC
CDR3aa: CASKEDATSYEQYF

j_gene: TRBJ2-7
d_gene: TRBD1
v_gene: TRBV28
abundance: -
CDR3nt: TGTGCCAGCAGTTTACTTATGGGGACAGGGAATAACGAGCAGTACTTC
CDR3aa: CASSLLMGTGNNEQYF

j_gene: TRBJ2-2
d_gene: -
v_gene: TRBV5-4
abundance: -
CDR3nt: TGTGCCAGCAGCTTGCGGAGACTAGGGGCGGGCGGGGAGCTGTTTTTT
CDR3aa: CASSLRRLGAGGELFF

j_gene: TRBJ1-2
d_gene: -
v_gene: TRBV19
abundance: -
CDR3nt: TGTGCCAGTAGTAGACGTCCGATCCTGACAGGAGGATTCTATGGCTACACCTTC
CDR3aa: CASSRRPILTGGFYGYTF

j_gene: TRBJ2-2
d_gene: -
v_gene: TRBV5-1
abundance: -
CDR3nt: TGCGCCAGCAGCTTGGGGCTAGCGAACACCGGGGAGCTGTTTTTT
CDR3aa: CASSLGLANTGELFF

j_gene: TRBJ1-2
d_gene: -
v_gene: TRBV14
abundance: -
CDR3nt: TGTGCCAGCAGACCTAATGACAGAGTCGGTGGCTACACCTTC
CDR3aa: CASRPNDRVGGYTF

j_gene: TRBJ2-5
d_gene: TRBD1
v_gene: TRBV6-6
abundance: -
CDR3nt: TGTGCCAGCAGCGACAGGGAAAAAGAGACCCAGTACTTC
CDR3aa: CASSDREKETQYF

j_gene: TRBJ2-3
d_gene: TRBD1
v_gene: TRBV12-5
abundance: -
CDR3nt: TGTGCTAGTGGTTCCCAGACAGGGGTTATCACAGATACGCAGTATTTT
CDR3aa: CASGSQTGVITDTQYF

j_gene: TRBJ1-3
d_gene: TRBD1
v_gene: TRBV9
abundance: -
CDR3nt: TGTGCCAGCAGCGTAGCTTACAGGGGAGGCGGAAACACCATATATTTT
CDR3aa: CASSVAYRGGGNTIYF

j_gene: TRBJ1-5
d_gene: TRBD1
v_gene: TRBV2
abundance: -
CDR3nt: TGTGCCAGCAGTGCGGACAGGGGGCAGCCCCAGCATTTT
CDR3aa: CASSADRGQPQHF

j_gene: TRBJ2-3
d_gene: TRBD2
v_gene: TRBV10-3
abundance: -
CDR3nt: TGTGCCATCAGTGAGTCGGTGGACAGGGCGACTAGCGGGGGGGCCAAGGATACGCAGTATTTT
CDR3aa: CAISESVDRATSGGAKDTQYF

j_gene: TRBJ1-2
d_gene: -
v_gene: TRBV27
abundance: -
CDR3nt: TGTGCCAGCAAAGGGGGACCCCTGTATGGCTACACCTTC
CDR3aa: CASKGGPLYGYTF

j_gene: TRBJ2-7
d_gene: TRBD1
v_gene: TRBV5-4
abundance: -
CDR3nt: TGTGCCAGCAGCTATGGACAGGGGTTAGCCTACGAGCAGTACTTC
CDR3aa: CASSYGQGLAYEQYF

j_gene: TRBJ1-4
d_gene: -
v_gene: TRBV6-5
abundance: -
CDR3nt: TGTGCCAGCAGGGGGCCGGGGGTGTTTGAAAAACTGTTTTTT
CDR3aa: CASRGPGVFEKLFF

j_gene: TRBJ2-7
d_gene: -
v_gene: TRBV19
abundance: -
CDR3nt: TGTGCCAGTAGTAAATCCCTTCTCTTATCCTACGAGCAGTACTTC
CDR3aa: CASSKSLLLSYEQYF